This TCR beta chain emerged from a study of blood T cells in healthy people across ages. Study outcomes and limitations: Measured against age, TCR beta diversity per million T cells decreased in a roughly linear manner. Fewer expanded clones and more diversity marked long-lived versus aged donors.

The V segment lost 3 bases and the J segment 4 bases; nucleotides outside the gene matches: 3. The germline V gene encodes CDR1 SGHAT and CDR2 FQNNGV. The CDR3 spans 14 residues. A second PCR, run for roughly 6 to 11 cycles, used a sample-barcoded 5' primer plus a J-beta primer mix. TCRdb re-analysed the 5' RACE reads in MiXCR, keeping a single row per CDR3 protein. The sample has about 640,000 distinct CDR3 sequences; around 43% are singletons. For this clonotype: Antigen: not known.

This chain links TRBV11-2 with TRBJ2-1; 7 bases map to TRBD2. The sample comprised blood. The TCR originated in an elderly man in good health. The CDR3 sequence: CASSFGTKYNEQFF. In nucleotides, the CDR3 is TGTGCCAGCAGCTTCGGGACTAAATACAATGAGCAGTTCTTC.